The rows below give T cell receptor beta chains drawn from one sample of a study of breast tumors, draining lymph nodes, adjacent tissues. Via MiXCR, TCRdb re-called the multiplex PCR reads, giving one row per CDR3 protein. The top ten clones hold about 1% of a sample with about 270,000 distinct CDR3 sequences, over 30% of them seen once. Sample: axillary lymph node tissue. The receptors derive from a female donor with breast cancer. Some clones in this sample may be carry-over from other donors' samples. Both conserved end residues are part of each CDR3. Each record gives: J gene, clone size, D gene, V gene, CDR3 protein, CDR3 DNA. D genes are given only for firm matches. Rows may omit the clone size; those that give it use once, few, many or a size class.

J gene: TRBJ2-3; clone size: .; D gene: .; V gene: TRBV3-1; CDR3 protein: CASSQASPRGEDTQYF; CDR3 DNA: TGTGCCAGCAGCCAAGCTAGCCCCAGAGGAGAAGATACGCAGTATTTT
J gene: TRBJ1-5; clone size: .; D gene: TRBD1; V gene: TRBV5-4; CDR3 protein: CASSLARRGTGGEDQPQHF; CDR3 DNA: TGTGCCAGCAGCTTGGCCAGGAGGGGGACAGGGGGCGAAGATCAGCCCCAGCATTTT
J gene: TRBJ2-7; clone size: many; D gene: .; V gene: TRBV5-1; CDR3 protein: CASSPFAGFNREQYF; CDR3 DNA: TGCGCCAGCAGCCCGTTTGCAGGCTTCAATCGCGAGCAGTACTTC
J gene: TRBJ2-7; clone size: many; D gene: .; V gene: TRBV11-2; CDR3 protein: CASSLVEDEQYF; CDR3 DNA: TGTGCCAGCAGCTTAGTCGAAGACGAGCAGTACTTC
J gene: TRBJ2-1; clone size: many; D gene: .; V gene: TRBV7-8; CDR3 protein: CASSLRGRYNEQFF; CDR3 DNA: TGTGCCAGCAGCTTACGGGGGAGATACAATGAGCAGTTCTTC
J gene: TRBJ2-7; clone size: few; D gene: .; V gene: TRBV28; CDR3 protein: CASSTLGYEQYF; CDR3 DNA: TGTGCCAGCAGCACACTGGGGTACGAGCAGTACTTC
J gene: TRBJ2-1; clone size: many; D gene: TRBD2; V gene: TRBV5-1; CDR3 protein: CASSLVTSGSPNEQFF; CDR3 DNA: TGCGCCAGCAGCTTGGTGACTAGCGGGAGTCCCAATGAGCAGTTCTTC
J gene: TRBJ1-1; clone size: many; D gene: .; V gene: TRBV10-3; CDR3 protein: CAISEETFEAFF; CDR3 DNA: TGTGCCATCAGTGAGGAGACCTTTGAAGCTTTCTTT
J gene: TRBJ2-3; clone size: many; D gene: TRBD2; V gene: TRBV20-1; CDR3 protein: CSASRLASGGTDTQYF; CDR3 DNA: TGCAGTGCTAGCCGTCTGGCTAGCGGGGGCACAGATACGCAGTATTTT
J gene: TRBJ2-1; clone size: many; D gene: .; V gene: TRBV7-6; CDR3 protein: CASSLSVNNEQFF; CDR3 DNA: TGTGCCAGCAGCTTAAGCGTTAACAATGAGCAGTTCTTC
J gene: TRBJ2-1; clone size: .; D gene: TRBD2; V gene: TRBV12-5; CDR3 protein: CASGFVTSGSHEQFF; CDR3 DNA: TGTGCTAGTGGTTTTGTAACTAGCGGGAGTCATGAGCAGTTCTTC
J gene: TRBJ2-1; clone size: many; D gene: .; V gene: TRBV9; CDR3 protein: CASSGTPLDEQFF; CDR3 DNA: TGTGCCAGCAGCGGTACCCCCCTCGATGAGCAGTTCTTC
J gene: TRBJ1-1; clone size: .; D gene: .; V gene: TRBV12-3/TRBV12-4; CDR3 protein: CASSLMNGEAFF; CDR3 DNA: TGTGCCAGCAGTTTAATGAACGGTGAAGCTTTCTTT
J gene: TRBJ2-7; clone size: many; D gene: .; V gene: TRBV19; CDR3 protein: CASSSVTTRTAYEQYF; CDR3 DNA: TGTGCCAGTTCCTCTGTGACTACGCGTACAGCCTACGAGCAGTACTTC
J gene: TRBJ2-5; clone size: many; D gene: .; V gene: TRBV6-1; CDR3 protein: CASSEFDFSETQYF; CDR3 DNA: TGTGCCAGCAGTGAATTTGACTTTTCGGAGACCCAGTACTTC
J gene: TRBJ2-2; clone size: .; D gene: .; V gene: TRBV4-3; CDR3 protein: CASSQVKDSHFQDGELFF; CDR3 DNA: TGCGCCAGCAGCCAAGTGAAGGACAGCCATTTCCAGGACGGGGAGCTGTTTTTT
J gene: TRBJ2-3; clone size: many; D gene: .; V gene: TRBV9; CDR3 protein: CASSEGVSTDTQYF; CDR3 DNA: TGTGCCAGCAGCGAGGGGGTAAGCACAGATACGCAGTATTTT
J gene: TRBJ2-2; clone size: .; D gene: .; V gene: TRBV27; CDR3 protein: CASKYGTRDTGELFF; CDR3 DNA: TGTGCCAGCAAATACGGGACCCGGGACACCGGGGAGCTGTTTTTT
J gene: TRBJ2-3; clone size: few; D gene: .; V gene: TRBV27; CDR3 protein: CASAFVASPTDTQYF; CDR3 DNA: TGTGCCAGCGCGTTTGTCGCGAGCCCCACAGATACGCAGTATTTT
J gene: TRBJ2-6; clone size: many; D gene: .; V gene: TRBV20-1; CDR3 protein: CSARGDSGANVLTF; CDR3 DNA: TGCAGTGCTAGAGGGGATAGTGGGGCCAACGTCCTGACTTTC
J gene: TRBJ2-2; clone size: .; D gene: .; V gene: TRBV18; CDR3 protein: CASSDRMDTGELFF; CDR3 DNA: TGTGCCAGCTCAGACAGGATGGACACCGGGGAGCTGTTTTTT
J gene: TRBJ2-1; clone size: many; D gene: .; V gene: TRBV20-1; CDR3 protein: CSASAVGWEQFF; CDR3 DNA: TGCAGTGCTAGTGCAGTCGGATGGGAGCAGTTCTTC
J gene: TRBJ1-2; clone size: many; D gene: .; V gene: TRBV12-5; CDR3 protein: CASGLPPGRGNYGYTF; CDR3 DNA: TGTGCTAGTGGTTTACCCCCGGGACGAGGAAACTATGGCTACACCTTC
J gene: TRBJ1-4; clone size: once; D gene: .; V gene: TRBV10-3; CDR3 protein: CAIRADRGSNEKLFF; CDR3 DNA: TGTGCCATCAGGGCGGACAGAGGGTCTAATGAAAAACTGTTTTTT
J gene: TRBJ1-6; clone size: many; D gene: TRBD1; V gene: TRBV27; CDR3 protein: CASRGQPANSPLHF; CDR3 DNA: TGTGCCAGCCGGGGACAGCCAGCCAATTCACCCCTCCACTTT
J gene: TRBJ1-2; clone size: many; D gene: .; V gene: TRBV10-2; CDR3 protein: CASSEDTKGVYGYTF; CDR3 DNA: TGCGCCAGCAGTGAGGACACCAAAGGGGTCTATGGCTACACCTTC
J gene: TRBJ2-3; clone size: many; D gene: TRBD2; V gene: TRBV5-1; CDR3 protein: CASRPLAGGTDTQYF; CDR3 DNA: TGCGCCAGCAGGCCACTAGCGGGAGGCACAGATACGCAGTATTTT